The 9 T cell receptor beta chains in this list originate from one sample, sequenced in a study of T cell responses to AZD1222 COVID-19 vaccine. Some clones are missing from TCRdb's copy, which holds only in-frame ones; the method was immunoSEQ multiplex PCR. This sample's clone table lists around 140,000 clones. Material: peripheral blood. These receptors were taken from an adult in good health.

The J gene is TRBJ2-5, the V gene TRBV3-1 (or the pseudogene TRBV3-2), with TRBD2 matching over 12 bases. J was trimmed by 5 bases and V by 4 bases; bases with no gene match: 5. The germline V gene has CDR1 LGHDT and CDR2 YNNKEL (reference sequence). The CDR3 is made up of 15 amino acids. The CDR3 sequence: CASSRRLAGVETQYF. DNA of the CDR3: TGTGCCAGCAGCCGCCGACTAGCGGGGGTCGAGACCCAGTACTTC.

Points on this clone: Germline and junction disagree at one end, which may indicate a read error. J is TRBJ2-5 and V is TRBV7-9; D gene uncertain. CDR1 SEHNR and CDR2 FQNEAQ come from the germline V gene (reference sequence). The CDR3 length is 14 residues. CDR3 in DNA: TGTGCCAGCAACTTAAGGGCCGCTAGTGAGACCCAGTACTTC. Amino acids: CASNLRAASETQYF.

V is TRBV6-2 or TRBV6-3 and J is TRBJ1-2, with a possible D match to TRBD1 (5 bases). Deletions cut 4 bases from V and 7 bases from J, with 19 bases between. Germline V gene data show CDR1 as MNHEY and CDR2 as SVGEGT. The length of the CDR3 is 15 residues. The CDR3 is CASSSQSRQSSGYTF. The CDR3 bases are TGTGCCAGCAGTTCCCAATCCCGACAGAGCAGTGGCTACACCTTC.

The CDR3 coding sequence is TGTGCCAGCAGTTACACGAACGGGGTGGACACTGAAGCTTTCTTT. Protein product: CASSYTNGVDTEAFF. The J gene is TRBJ1-1, the V gene TRBV6-5; D uncertain. Trimming left V 2 bases short and J 3 bases short, with 13 bases between. The CDR3 is 15 amino acids. From germline, CDR1 is MNHEY and CDR2 SVGAGI.

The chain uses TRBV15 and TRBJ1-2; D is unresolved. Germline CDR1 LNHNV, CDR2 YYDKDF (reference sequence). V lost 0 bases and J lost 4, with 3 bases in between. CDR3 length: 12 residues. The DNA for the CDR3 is TGTGCCACCAGCAGAGATTTCTATGGCTACACCTTC. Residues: CATSRDFYGYTF.

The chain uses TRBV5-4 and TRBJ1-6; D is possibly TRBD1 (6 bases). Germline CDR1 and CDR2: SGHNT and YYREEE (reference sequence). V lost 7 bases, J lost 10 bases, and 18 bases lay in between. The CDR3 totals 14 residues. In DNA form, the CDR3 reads TGTGCCAGCCGACGGGGACAAGACGAATCACCCCTCCACTTT. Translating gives CASRRGQDESPLHF.

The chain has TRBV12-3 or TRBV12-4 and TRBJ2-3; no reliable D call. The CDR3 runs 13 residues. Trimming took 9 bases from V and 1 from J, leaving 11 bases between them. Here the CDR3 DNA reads TGTGCCAGTCGGAAGTCAGGCACAGATACGCAGTATTTT. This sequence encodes CASRKSGTDTQYF.

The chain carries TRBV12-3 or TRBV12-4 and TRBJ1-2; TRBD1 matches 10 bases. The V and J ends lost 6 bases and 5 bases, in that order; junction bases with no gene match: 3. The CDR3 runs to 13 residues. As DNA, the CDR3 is TGTGCCAGCAGCCCGGACAGGGGGTATGGCTACACCTTC. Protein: CASSPDRGYGYTF.

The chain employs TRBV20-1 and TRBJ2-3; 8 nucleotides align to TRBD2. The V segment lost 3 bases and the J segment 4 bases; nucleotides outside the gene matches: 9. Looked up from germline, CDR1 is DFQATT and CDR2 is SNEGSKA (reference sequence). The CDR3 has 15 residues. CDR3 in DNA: TGCAGTGCTAGTAATCGGGGGGGCCCATCAGATACGCAGTATTTT. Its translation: CSASNRGGPSDTQYF.